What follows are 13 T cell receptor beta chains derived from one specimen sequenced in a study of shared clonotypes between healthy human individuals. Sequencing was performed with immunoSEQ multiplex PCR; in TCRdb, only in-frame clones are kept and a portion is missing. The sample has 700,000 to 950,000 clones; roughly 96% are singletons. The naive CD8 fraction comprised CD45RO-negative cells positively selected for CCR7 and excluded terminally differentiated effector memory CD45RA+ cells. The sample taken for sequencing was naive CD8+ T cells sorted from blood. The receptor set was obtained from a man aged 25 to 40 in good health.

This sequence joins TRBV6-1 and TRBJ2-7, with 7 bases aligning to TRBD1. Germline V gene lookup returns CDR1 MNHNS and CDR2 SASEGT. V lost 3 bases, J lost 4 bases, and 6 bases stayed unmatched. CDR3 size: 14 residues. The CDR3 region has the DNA TGTGCCAGCAGTGATTTTGACAGGGTGTACGAGCAGTACTTC. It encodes CASSDFDRVYEQYF.

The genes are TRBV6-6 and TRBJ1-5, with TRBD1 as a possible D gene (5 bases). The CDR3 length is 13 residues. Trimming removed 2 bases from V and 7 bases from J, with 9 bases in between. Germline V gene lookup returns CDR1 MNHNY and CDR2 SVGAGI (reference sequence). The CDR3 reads CASSYGGRQPQHF. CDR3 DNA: TGTGCCAGCAGTTACGGGGGGAGGCAGCCCCAGCATTTT.

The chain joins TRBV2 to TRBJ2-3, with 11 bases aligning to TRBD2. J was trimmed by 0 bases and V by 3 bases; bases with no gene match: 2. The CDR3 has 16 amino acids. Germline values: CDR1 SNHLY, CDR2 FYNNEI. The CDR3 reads CASSDGTSGSTDTQYF. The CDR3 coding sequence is TGTGCCAGCAGTGATGGGACTAGCGGTAGCACAGATACGCAGTATTTT. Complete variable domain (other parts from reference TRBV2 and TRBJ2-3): EPEVTQTPSHQVTQMGQEVILRCVPISNHLYFYWYRQILGQKVEFLVSFYNNEISEKSEIFDDQFSVERPDGSNFTLKIRSTKLEDSAMYFCASSDGTSGSTDTQYFGPGTRLTVL.

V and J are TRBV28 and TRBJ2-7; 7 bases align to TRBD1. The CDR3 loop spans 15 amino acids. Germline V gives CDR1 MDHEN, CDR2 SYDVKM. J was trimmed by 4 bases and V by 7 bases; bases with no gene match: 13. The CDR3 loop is CASTNPGQNLYEQYF. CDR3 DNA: TGTGCCAGCACAAATCCGGGACAGAACTTATACGAGCAGTACTTC. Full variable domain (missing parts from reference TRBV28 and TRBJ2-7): DVKVTQSSRYLVKRTGEKVFLECVQDMDHENMFWYRQDPGLGLRLIYFSYDVKMKEKGDIPEGYSVSREKKERFSLILESASTNQTSMYLCASTNPGQNLYEQYFGPGTRLTVT.

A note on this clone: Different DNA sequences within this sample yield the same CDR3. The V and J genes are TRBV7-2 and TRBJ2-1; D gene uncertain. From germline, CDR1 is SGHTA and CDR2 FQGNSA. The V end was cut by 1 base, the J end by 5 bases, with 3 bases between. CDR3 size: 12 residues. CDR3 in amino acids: CASSLVDNEQFF. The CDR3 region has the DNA TGTGCCAGCAGCTTAGTAGACAATGAGCAGTTCTTC.

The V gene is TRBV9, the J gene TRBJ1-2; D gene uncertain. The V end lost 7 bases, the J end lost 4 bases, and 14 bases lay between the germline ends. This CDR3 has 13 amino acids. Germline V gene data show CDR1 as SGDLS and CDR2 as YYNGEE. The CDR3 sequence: CASGGVGLYGYTF. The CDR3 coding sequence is TGTGCCAGCGGCGGGGTTGGACTCTATGGCTACACCTTC.

The CDR3 DNA follows: TGTGCCAGCAGCGCCTCGGAGAACACTGAAGCTTTCTTT. It yields the protein CASSASENTEAFF. The chain carries TRBV7-9 and TRBJ1-1; no reliable D call. The CDR3 runs to 13 residues. Germline CDR1 SEHNR, CDR2 FQNEAQ (reference sequence). V was trimmed by 5 bases and J by 1 base, leaving 8 bases between them.

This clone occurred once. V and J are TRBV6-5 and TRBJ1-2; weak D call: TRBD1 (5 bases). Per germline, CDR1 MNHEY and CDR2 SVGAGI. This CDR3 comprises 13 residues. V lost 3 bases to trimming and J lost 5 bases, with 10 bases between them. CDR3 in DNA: TGTGCCAGCAGTTATATGACAGATTATGGCTACACCTTC. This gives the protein CASSYMTDYGYTF.

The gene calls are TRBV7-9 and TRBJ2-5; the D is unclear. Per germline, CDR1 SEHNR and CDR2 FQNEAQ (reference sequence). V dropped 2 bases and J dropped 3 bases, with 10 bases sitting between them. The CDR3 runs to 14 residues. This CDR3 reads CASSLLDREETQYF. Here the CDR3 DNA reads TGTGCCAGCAGCTTACTGGACCGGGAAGAGACCCAGTACTTC.

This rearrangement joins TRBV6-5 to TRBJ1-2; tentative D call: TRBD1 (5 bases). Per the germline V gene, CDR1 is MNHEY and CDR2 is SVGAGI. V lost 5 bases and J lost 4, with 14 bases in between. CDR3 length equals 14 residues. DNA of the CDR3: TGTGCCAGCAGTCTTACCGGGACCATCTATGGCTACACCTTC. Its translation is CASSLTGTIYGYTF.

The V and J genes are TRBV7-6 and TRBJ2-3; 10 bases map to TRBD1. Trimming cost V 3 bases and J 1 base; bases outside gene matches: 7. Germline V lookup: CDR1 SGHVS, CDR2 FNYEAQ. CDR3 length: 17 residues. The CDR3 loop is CASSFNGQGGGTDTQYF. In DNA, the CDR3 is TGTGCCAGCAGCTTTAACGGACAGGGGGGAGGCACAGATACGCAGTATTTT. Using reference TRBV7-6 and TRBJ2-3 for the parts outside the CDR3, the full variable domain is GAGVSQSPRYKVTKRGQDVALRCDPISGHVSLYWYRQALGQGPEFLTYFNYEAQQDKSGLPNDRFSAERPEGSISTLTIQRTEQRDSAMYRCASSFNGQGGGTDTQYFGPGTRLTVL.

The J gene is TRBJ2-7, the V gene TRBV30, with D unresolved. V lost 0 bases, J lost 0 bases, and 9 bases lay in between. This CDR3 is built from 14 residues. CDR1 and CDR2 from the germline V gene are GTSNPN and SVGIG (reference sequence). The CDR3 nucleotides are TGTGCCTGGAGTGTAAGTCGGTCCTCCTACGAGCAGTACTTC. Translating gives CAWSVSRSSYEQYF.

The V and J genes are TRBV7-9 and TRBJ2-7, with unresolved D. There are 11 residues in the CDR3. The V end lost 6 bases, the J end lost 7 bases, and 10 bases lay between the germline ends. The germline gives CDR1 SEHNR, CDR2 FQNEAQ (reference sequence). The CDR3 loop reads CASSHSTEQYF. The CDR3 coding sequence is TGTGCCAGCAGTCATTCTACGGAGCAGTACTTC.